These 4 T cell receptor beta chains originate from one sample sequenced in a study of cytomegalovirus exposure and HLA in healthy donors. The protocol was immunoSEQ multiplex PCR, while the TCRdb copy is restricted to in-frame clones and leaves out a portion. The repertoire consists of tens of thousands of clones, with approximately 95% occurring once and the leading ten covering under 1.5%. Material: PBMCs. The receptors shown here come from a young woman in good health and CMV-seronegative.

The J gene is TRBJ2-4, the V gene TRBV10-1, with a possible D match to TRBD2 (6 bases). Germline values: CDR1 WNHNN, CDR2 SYGVQD (reference sequence). The ends were cut back, 10 bases at V and 0 bases at J, with 22 bases in the middle. The CDR3 is 17 residues long. The CDR3 protein is CATEPPRKGLAKNIQYF. The CDR3 bases are TGCGCCACCGAACCGCCCAGGAAGGGACTAGCCAAAAACATTCAGTACTTC.

The CDR3 region is CASTPGRQETQYF. For the CDR3, the DNA is TGTGCCAGCACCCCCGGGAGGCAAGAGACCCAGTACTTC. V and J are TRBV28 and TRBJ2-5; 7 nucleotides agree with TRBD2. Germline CDR1 and CDR2: MDHEN and SYDVKM. The CDR3 length is 13 residues. V dropped 7 bases and J dropped 2; count of bases not matched to a gene: 4. Full variable domain (rest looked up from reference TRBV28 and TRBJ2-5): DVKVTQSSRYLVKRTGEKVFLECVQDMDHENMFWYRQDPGLGLRLIYFSYDVKMKEKGDIPEGYSVSREKKERFSLILESASTNQTSMYLCASTPGRQETQYFGPGTRLLVL.

The gene calls are TRBV7-3 and TRBJ2-6; unclear D gene. Germline V lookup: CDR1 SGHTA, CDR2 FQGTGA. The CDR3 sequence is 17 residues long. The germline V and J ends were trimmed by 5 bases and 0 bases, with 14 bases remaining between them. CDR3: CASSKASTTSGANVLTF. The DNA for the CDR3 is TGTGCCAGCAGCAAGGCCTCGACAACCTCTGGGGCCAACGTCCTGACTTTC. The full variable domain, in which reference TRBV7-3 and TRBJ2-6 provide the parts outside the CDR3, is GAGVSQTPSNKVTEKGKYVELRCDPISGHTALYWYRQSLGQGPEFLIYFQGTGAADDSGLPNDRFFAVRPEGSVSTLKIQRTERGDSAVYLCASSKASTTSGANVLTFGAGSRLTVL.

The chain recombines TRBV9 with TRBJ1-1, with 8 positions matching TRBD1. V shed 3 bases and J 4 bases; nucleotides not matched to a gene: 14. Germline-derived CDR1 and CDR2 are SGDLS and YYNGEE. The CDR3 is 17 amino acids. CDR3 residues: CASSAGGTGRGGTEAFF. DNA of the CDR3: TGTGCCAGCAGCGCAGGGGGGACAGGCCGAGGGGGCACTGAAGCTTTCTTT.